This T cell receptor (beta chain) came from a study of blood T cell repertoires in COVID-19 (TCRdb year 2020). A note on the overall study: Samples covering the acute and convalescent phases of COVID-19 were provided by collaborators in the United States, Italy and Spain. A de-identified subject ID, COVID-19 status, age in years and sex were almost always included in the sample metadata. Where available, HLA class I and class II types were taken from metadata supplied by the sample provider and were not determined by assay-based typing. Samples came from the ongoing ImmuneRACE study (first 160 participants) plus 1,254 subjects from 6 global collaborators. Deeply sampled blood TCRbeta repertoires from subjects exposed to, actively infected with, or recovered from COVID-19 were included in the dataset. The material from the prospective study consisted of cDNA or gDNA derived from T cells, B-cell-depleted T cells, or PBMCs. A freely available public database, intended as a resource for researchers studying the immune response to SARS-CoV-2, is where the repertoires were released.

V was cut back by 7 bases and J by 4 bases, leaving a gap of 18 bases between them. As encoded in the germline V gene, CDR1 is SGHDT while CDR2 is YYEEEE. The CDR3 numbers 14 residues from cysteine through phenylalanine. Only CDR3 DNA is held: 42 bases, read in frame from base 1. TCRbeta CDR3 regions were amplified from genomic DNA by means of the immunoSEQ Assay, a bias-controlled multiplex PCR. Per the original workflow: The number of nucleated cells in each sample was estimated by amplification of reference gene primers within the assay. To quantify the absolute abundance of each unique TCRbeta CDR3 rearrangement, sequence reads were collapsed and filtered. For each sample, productive Simpson clonality was calculated as the square root of Simpson's diversity index over productive rearrangements. The table comes from immuneACCESS by way of TCRdb, which keeps in-frame sequences with V and J called. Part of the clones is missing from these tables; in studies checked, under half for an unresolved V gene and the rest for unknown reasons. Clonal size and the V and J genes are those of that table, whereas D and trimming came from the DNA. The sample contains a few hundred thousand clones, approximately 82% of them found a single time. The ten largest clones represent around 3.5% of the sample.

This clone was observed once. Its antigen is not yet known. There are no base qualities to consult, and no much larger clone falls within one base. The investigation overall reported the following: How much clinical and demographic metadata was included differed by source and by participant, and the metadata was provided uncurated.

Each collaborating institution followed its own protocols to collect whole blood in K2EDTA tubes. For TCRbeta analysis, collaborator samples were shipped as frozen whole blood, as isolated PBMCs, or as DNA extracted from either sample type. This TCR was sampled from a woman aged 18-35 years with acute or convalescent COVID-19. The sample taken for sequencing was peripheral blood. The chain couples TRBV5-6 to TRBJ2-7; 6 matching bases give a weak D call of TRBD2. The DNA sequence is given as TGTGCCAGCCGGACGGGAGAGGGCATTTACGAGCAGTACTTC. Translated, it reads CASRTGEGIYEQYF.